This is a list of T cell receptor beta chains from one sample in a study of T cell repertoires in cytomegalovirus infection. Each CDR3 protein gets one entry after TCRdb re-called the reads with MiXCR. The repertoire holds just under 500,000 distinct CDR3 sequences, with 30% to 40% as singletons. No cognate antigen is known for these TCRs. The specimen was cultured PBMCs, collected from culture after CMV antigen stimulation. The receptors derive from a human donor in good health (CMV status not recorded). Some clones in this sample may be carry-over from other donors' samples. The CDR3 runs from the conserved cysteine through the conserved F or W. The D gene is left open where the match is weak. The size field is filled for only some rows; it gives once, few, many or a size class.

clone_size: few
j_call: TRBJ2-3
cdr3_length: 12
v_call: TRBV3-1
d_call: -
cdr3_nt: TGTGCCAGCAACTCCTACGGGGATACGCAGTATTTT
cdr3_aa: CASNSYGDTQYF

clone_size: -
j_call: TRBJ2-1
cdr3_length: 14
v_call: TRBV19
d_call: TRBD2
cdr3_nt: TGTGCCAGTACCCTCTCGGGGACTAGGATGAATCAGTTCTTC
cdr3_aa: CASTLSGTRMNQFF

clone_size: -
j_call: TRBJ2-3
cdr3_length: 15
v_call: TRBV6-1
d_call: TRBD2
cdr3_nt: TGTGCCAGCAGTTACCTCGGGACTATCACAGATACGCAGTATTTT
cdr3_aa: CASSYLGTITDTQYF

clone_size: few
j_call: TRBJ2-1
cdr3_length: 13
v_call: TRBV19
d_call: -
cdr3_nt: TGTGCCAGTAGCCACCGACTCAACAATGAGCAGTTCTTC
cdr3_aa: CASSHRLNNEQFF

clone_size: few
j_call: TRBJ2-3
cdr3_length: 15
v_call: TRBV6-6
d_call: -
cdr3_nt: TGTGCCAGCAGTTACGGGGCTCTCACCACAGATACGCAGTATTTT
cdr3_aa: CASSYGALTTDTQYF

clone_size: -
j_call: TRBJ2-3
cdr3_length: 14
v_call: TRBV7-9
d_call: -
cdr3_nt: TGTGCCAGCAGCTCAGAGGGTAGCACAGATACGCAGTATTTT
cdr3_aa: CASSSEGSTDTQYF

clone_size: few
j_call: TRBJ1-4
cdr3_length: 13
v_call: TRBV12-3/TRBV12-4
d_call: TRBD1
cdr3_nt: TGTGCCAGCAGGACAGGGGAGGGTGAAAAACTGTTTTTT
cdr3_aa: CASRTGEGEKLFF

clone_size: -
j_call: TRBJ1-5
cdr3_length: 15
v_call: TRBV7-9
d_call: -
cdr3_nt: TGTGCCAGCAGCGCACAGGCGGGGGGCAATCAGCCCCAGCATTTT
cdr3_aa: CASSAQAGGNQPQHF

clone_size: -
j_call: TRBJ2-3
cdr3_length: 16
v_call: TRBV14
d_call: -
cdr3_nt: TGTGCCAGCAGCCAGGGAGGCAGCGGGCCAGTAATGATACGGTATTTT
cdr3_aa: CASSQGGSGPVMIRYF

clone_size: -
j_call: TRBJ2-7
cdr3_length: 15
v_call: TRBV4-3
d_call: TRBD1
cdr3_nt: TGCGCCAGCAGCCGGTCACGACAGGGCCCCTACGAGCAGTACTTC
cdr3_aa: CASSRSRQGPYEQYF

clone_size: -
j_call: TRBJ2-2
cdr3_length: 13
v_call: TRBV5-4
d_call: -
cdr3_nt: TGTGCCAGCAGCAGGGAGCTTTTCGGGGAGCTGTTTTTT
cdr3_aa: CASSRELFGELFF

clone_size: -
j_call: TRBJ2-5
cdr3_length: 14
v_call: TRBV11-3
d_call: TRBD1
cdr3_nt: TGTGCCAGCAGCGAGACAGGGCCTCAAGAGACCCAGTACTTC
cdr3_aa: CASSETGPQETQYF

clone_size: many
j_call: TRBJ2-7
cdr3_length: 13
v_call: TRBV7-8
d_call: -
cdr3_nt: TGTGCCAGCAGCATAAGCGTGGCCCACGAGCAGTACTTC
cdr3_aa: CASSISVAHEQYF

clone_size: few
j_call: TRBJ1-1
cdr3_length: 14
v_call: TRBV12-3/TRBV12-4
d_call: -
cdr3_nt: TGTGCCAGCTCAACCCTGGGAACGAACACTGAAGCTTTCTTT
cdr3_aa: CASSTLGTNTEAFF

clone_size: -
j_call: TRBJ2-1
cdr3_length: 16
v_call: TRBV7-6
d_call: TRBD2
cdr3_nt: TGTGCCAGCAGCATGGGGACTAGCGGGAGAACATATGAGCAGTTCTTC
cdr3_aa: CASSMGTSGRTYEQFF

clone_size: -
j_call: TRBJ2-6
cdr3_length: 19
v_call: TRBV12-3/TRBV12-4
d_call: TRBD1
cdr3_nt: TGTGCCAGCAGTTTAGCGCTAACGGGACAGAACTCTGGGGCCAACGTCCTGACTTTC
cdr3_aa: CASSLALTGQNSGANVLTF

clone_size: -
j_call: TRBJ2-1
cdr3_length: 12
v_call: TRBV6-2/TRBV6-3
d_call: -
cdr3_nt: TGTGCCAGCAGTCAATTGGGCACTGAGCAGTTCTTC
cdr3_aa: CASSQLGTEQFF

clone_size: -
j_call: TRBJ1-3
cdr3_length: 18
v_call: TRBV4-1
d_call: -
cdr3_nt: TGCGCCAGCAGCCAAGTTGGATTGGGAGGTCCCTCTGGAAACACCATATATTTT
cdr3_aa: CASSQVGLGGPSGNTIYF

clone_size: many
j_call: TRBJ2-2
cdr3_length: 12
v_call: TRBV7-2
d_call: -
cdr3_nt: TGTGCCAGCCCACGGAACACCGGGGAGCTGTTTTTT
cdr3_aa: CASPRNTGELFF

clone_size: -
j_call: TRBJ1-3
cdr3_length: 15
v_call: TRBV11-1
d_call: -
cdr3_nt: TGTGCCAGCAGCTTAACACAGGTCTCTGGAAACACCATATATTTT
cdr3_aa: CASSLTQVSGNTIYF

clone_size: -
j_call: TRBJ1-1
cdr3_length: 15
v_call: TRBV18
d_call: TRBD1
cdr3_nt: TGTGCCAGCTCACGACCGACAGGGGGGTACACTGAAGCTTTCTTT
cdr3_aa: CASSRPTGGYTEAFF

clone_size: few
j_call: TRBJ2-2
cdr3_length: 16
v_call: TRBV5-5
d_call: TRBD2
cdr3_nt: TGTGCCAGCATATTGGGACTAGCGGGAGGGACCGGGGAGCTGTTTTTT
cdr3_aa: CASILGLAGGTGELFF

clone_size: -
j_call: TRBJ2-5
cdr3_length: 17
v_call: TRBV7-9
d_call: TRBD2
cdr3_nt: TGTGCCAGCAGCAAGACTAGCGGAAGTCCCTTCCAAGAGACCCAGTACTTC
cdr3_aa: CASSKTSGSPFQETQYF

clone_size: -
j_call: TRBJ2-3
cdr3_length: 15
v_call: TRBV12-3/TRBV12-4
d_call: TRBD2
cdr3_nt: TGTGCCAGCAGTTTTAGGGACTACAGCACAGATACGCAGTATTTT
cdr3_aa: CASSFRDYSTDTQYF

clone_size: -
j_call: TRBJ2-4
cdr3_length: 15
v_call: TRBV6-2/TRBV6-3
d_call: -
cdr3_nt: TGTGCCAGCAGCCCCTTAATGGTAGCCAAAAACATTCAGTACTTC
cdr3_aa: CASSPLMVAKNIQYF

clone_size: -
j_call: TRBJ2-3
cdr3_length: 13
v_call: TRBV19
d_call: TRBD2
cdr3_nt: TGTGCCAGTAGTATTGGACTAGCGGATACGCAGTATTTT
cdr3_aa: CASSIGLADTQYF

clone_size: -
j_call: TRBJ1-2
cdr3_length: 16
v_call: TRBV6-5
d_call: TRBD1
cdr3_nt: TGTGCCAGCAGCTGGACAGGGGGCGCCGGAAGTAATGGCTACACCTTC
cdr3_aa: CASSWTGGAGSNGYTF

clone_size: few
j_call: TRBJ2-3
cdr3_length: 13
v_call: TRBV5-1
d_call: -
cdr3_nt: TGCGCCAGCTTCACCCCAGGGACAGATACGCAGTATTTT
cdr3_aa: CASFTPGTDTQYF

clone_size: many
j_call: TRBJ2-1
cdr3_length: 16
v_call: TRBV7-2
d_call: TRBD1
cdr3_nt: TGTGCCAGCAGCCAATCCGGGACAGGTTCCTACAATGAGCAGTTCTTC
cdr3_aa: CASSQSGTGSYNEQFF

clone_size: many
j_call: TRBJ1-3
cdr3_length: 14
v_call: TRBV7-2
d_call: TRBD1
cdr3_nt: TGTGCCACCTCTAGGGACAGGCCCGGAAACACCATATATTTT
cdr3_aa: CATSRDRPGNTIYF

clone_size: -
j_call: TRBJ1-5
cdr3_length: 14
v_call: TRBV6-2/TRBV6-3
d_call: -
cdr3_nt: TGTGCCAGCTGGGCCCAAAGGGCGCATCAGCCCCAGCATTTT
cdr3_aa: CASWAQRAHQPQHF

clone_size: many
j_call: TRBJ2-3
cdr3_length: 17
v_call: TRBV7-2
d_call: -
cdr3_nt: TGTGCCAGCAGCTTAAACTCCGGGCAGGGTGGCGCAGATACGCAGTATTTT
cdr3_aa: CASSLNSGQGGADTQYF

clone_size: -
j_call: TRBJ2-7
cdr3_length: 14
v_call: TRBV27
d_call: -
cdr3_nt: TGTGCCAGCAATCGTGGGGACACAGCCTACGAGCAGTACTTC
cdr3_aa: CASNRGDTAYEQYF

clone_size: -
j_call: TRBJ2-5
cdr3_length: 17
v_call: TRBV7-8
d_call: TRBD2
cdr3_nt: TGTGCCAGCAGCTTAGTAATTGCGGCTAGCGGGAAGGAGACCCAGTACTTC
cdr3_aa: CASSLVIAASGKETQYF

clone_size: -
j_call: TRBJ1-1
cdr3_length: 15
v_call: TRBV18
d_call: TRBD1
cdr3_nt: TGTGCCAGCTCACCCCCACCGGGACAGGGGACTGAAGCTTTCTTT
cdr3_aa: CASSPPPGQGTEAFF

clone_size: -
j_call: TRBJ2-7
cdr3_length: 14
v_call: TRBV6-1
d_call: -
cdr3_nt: TGTGCCAGCCTCCCTCAGGGGCCAAACTACCAGCAGTACTTC
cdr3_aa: CASLPQGPNYQQYF

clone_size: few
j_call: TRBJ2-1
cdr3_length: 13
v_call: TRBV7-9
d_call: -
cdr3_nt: TGTGCCACCGAAAAAACAGGGTACAATGAGCAGTTCTTC
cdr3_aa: CATEKTGYNEQFF

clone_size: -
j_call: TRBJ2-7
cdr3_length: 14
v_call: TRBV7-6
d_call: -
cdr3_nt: TGTGCCAGCAGCTTAGAACCCACCCGTCCAGGGCAGTACTTC
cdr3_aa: CASSLEPTRPGQYF

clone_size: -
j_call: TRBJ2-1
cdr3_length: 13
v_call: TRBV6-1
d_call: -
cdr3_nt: TGTGCCAGCAGCCCTCAGGCGGACAATGAGCAGTTCTTC
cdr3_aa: CASSPQADNEQFF

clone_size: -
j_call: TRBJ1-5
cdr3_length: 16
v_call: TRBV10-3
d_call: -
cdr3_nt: TGTGCCATCAGTGAGTATCCCGATTATAGCAATCAGCCCCAGCATTTT
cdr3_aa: CAISEYPDYSNQPQHF

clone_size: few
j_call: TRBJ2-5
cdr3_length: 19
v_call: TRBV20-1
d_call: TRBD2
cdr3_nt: TGCAGTGCTAGATCCCCAGGGATGGGACTAGCGGGAGTGGGGGAGACCCAGTACTTC
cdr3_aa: CSARSPGMGLAGVGETQYF

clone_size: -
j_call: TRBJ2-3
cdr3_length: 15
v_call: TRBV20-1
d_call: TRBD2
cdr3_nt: TGCAGTGCTAGCCTAGCGGGTGACCCCACAGATACGCAGTATTTT
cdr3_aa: CSASLAGDPTDTQYF

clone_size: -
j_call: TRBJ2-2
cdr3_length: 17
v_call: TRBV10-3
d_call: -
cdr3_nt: TGTGCCATCAGTGTGGTAGGTCCGACAGGAGATCCCGGGGAGCTGTTTTTT
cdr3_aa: CAISVVGPTGDPGELFF

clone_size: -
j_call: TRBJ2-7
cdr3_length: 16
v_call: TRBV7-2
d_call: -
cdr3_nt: TGTGCCAGCAGCTTAATCTTCGGGGGGCGGAACTACGAGCAGTACTTC
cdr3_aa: CASSLIFGGRNYEQYF

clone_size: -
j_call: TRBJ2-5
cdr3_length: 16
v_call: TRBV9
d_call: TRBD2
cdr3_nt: TGTGCCAGCAGCGCCGGCGGGACTAGCGGTATGGAGACCCAGTACTTC
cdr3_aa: CASSAGGTSGMETQYF

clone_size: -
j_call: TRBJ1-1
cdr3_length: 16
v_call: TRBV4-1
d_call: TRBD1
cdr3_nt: TGCGCCAGCAGCCAAGTTGGCAGGGGGCGTAAAACTGGAGCTTTCTTT
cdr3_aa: CASSQVGRGRKTGAFF

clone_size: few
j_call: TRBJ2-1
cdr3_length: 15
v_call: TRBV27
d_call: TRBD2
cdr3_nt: TGTGCCAGCAGTGCTCCGGGACTAGCGACGAATGAGCAGTTCTTC
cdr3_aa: CASSAPGLATNEQFF

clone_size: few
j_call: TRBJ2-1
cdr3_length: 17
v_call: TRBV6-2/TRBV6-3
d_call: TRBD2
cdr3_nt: TGTGCCAGCAGTTACTCGCCTAGCGGGACGAACTACAATGAGCAGTTCTTC
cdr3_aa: CASSYSPSGTNYNEQFF

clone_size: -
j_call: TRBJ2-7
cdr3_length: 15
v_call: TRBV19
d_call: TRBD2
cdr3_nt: TGTGCCAGTAGTATGGCCGGGACTAGCATCTACGAGCAGTACTTC
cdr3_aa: CASSMAGTSIYEQYF

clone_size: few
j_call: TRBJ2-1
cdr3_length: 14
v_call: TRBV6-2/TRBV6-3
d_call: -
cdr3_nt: TGTGCCAGCATCCGGGACAAGTCCCTCAATGAGCAGTTCTTC
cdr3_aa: CASIRDKSLNEQFF